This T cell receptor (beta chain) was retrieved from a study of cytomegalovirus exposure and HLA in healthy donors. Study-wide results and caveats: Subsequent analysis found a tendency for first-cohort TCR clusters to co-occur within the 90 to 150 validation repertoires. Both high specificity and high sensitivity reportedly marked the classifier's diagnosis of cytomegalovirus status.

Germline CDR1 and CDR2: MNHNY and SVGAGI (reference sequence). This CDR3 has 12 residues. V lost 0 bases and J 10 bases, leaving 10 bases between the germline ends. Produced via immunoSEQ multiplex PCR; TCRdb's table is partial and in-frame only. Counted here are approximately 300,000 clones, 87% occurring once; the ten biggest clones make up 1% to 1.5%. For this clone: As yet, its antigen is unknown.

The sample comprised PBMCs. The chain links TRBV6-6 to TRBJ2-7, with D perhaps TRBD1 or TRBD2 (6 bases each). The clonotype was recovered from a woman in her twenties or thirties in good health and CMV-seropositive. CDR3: CASSYSQGGQYF. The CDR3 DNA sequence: TGTGCCAGCAGTTACTCACAGGGAGGACAGTACTTC.